The 27 T cell receptor beta chains below come from one sample, sequenced in a study of cytomegalovirus exposure and HLA in healthy donors. Primers included in the PCR were 60 Vbeta and 13 Jbeta primers. Repertoires were generated with immunoSEQ multiplex PCR, while TCRdb's copy carries only in-frame clones and drops some. The table has roughly 100,000 clones, around 82% seen once. The source material was PBMCs. All receptors come from a woman aged 18-29 years in good health and CMV-seropositive.

This sequence joins TRBV7-9 and TRBJ2-2; 9 nucleotides match TRBD1. Germline CDR1 reads SEHNR; CDR2 reads FQNEAQ (reference sequence). V shed 5 bases, J shed 9 bases, and the junction held 7 bases outside the gene matches. This CDR3 has 14 amino acids. CDR3 DNA sequence: TGTGCCAGCAGCCGGGACAGGGAGGTATGGGAGCTGTTTTTT. Translation gives CASSRDREVWELFF.

The chain carries TRBV27 and TRBJ1-4; tentatively, D is TRBD1 (6 bases). Trimming removed 3 bases from V and 5 bases from J, with 10 bases in between. Germline loops: CDR1 MNHEY, CDR2 SMNVEV (reference sequence). The CDR3 totals 14 residues. The CDR3 protein is CASSFDRTNEKLFF. The CDR3 DNA follows: TGTGCCAGCAGTTTTGACAGGACCAATGAAAAACTGTTTTTT.

This sequence joins TRBV29-1 and TRBJ1-2, with TRBD1 matching over 8 bases. Germline CDR1 reads SQVTM; CDR2 reads ANQGSEA. V shed 0 bases, J shed 7 bases, and the junction held 10 bases outside the gene matches. The CDR3 extends over 15 amino acids. DNA for the CDR3: TGCAGCGTTGAAGACGGGACAGGATTACGTGGTGGCTACACCTTC. It encodes CSVEDGTGLRGGYTF.

This chain's CDR3 is CASTPRSTEAFF. The CDR3 coding sequence is TGTGCCAGCACCCCCCGGAGCACTGAAGCTTTCTTT. The chain links TRBV6-6 to TRBJ1-1; D remains ambiguous. V was shortened by 7 bases and J by 4 bases, with 10 bases between the two germline ends. Germline CDR1 MNHNY, CDR2 SVGAGI (reference sequence). The CDR3 runs to 12 residues.

This chain uses TRBV7-6 with TRBJ1-6; tentatively, D is TRBD1 (5 bases). Germline CDR1 and CDR2: SGHVS and FNYEAQ. The CDR3 sequence is 14 residues long. V was clipped by 0 bases and J by 10 bases, with 10 bases between them. CDR3 coding DNA: TGTGCCAGCAGCTTAGCGTCAGGGAACTCACCCCTCCACTTT. It translates to CASSLASGNSPLHF.

The chain uses TRBV28 and TRBJ2-5; unclear D gene. This CDR3 is built from 16 residues. Trimming took 5 bases from V and 0 from J, leaving 16 bases between them. CDR1 MDHEN and CDR2 SYDVKM come from the germline V gene. Here the CDR3 DNA reads TGTGCCAGCAGTCCCCTCACCCCCAGGTACCAAGAGACCCAGTACTTC. Amino acids: CASSPLTPRYQETQYF.

This chain connects TRBV7-9 to TRBJ2-7; possibly TRBD2 for D (6 bases). This CDR3 has 16 amino acids. V was trimmed by 3 bases and J by 1 base, leaving 16 bases between them. Germline-derived CDR1 and CDR2 are SEHNR and FQNEAQ (reference sequence). CDR3 sequence (DNA): TGTGCCAGCAGCTTGGAATCAGGGCGGGGATCCTACGAGCAGTACTTC. This encodes CASSLESGRGSYEQYF.

The chain recombines TRBV6-5 with TRBJ2-7, with D possibly matching TRBD1 (6 bases). The CDR3 is 16 amino acids. V lost 3 bases and J 2 bases, leaving 17 bases between the germline ends. The germline V gene has CDR1 MNHEY and CDR2 SVGAGI. Here the CDR3 DNA reads TGTGCCAGCAGTTATATCTCCTACGGACAGCCCTACGAGCAGTACTTC. Amino acids: CASSYISYGQPYEQYF.

A single count supports this clone. The CDR3: CASSQDGGLASYEQYF. DNA for the CDR3: TGTGCCAGCAGCCAAGACGGAGGGCTCGCCTCCTACGAGCAGTACTTC. The chain joins TRBV4-2 to TRBJ2-7, with a possible D match to TRBD2 (6 bases). Germline CDR1 reads LGHNA; CDR2 reads YNFKEQ. Deletions cut 0 bases from V and 0 bases from J, with 12 bases between. The CDR3 has 16 residues.

The chain couples TRBV9 to TRBJ2-1; weak D call: TRBD1 (7 bases). The CDR3 has 18 amino acids. V lost 4 bases and J lost 4, with 24 bases in between. Germline values: CDR1 SGDLS, CDR2 YYNGEE. CDR3 bases: TGTGCCAGCAGCCCCCACCTAGAACGGACAGGAGGGTACAATGAGCAGTTCTTC. The encoded protein is CASSPHLERTGGYNEQFF.

The V and J genes are TRBV4-2 and TRBJ1-5; D gene unclear. Germline V gene data show CDR1 as LGHNA and CDR2 as YNFKEQ. V gave up 4 bases and J gave up 0 bases, with 10 bases separating them. The CDR3 loop spans 15 amino acids. Written as DNA, the CDR3 is TGTGCCAGCAGCCGACTCGGGAGTAGCAATCAGCCCCAGCATTTT. Protein: CASSRLGSSNQPQHF.

The chain links TRBV6-5 to TRBJ2-5, with D maybe TRBD2 (6 bases). CDR3 length: 13 amino acids. V lost 4 bases and J 11 bases, leaving 17 bases between the germline ends. Germline assignment: CDR1 MNHEY and CDR2 SVGAGI. The chain's CDR3 is CASSSGVGSYQYF. The CDR3 region has the DNA TGTGCCAGCAGTTCTGGTGTCGGGAGCTATCAGTACTTC.

The chain uses TRBV11-1 and TRBJ1-6; TRBD1 agrees at 7 bases. The germline V gene has CDR1 SGHAT and CDR2 FQDESV (reference sequence). Trimming took 8 bases from V and 9 from J; bases not matched to a gene: 7. This CDR3 has 13 residues. Written as DNA, the CDR3 is TGTGCCAGCGTCCGGGACAGAGTTTCACCCCTCCACTTT. Protein product: CASVRDRVSPLHF.

As regards this clone: A read error may produce the germline difference seen at one junction end. The chain carries TRBV18 and TRBJ1-2, with 7 bases matching TRBD1. Per the germline V gene, CDR1 is KGHSH and CDR2 is LQKENI. This CDR3 spans 15 amino acids. The CDR3 loop is CASTPTGAFIYGYTF. CDR3 nucleotide sequence: TGTGCCAGCACACCAACAGGGGCATTTATCTATGGCTACACCTTC.

V usage is TRBV7-6 and J usage is TRBJ2-2; 9 nucleotides line up with TRBD1. V shed 5 bases and J 4 bases; nucleotides not matched to a gene: 2. CDR3 length: 14 residues. Germline V lookup: CDR1 SGHVS, CDR2 FNYEAQ. The CDR3 DNA follows: TGTGCCAGCAGCGGGACAGGGTTCACCGGGGAGCTGTTTTTT. Translated: CASSGTGFTGELFF.

The chain couples TRBV27 to TRBJ1-5; D may be TRBD1 (5 bases). Germline loops: CDR1 MNHEY, CDR2 SMNVEV (reference sequence). The ends were cut back, 1 base at V and 2 bases at J, with 9 bases in the middle. The CDR3 has 15 amino acids. This CDR3 is CASSLFGGGNQPQHF. The CDR3 bases are TGTGCCAGCAGTTTATTCGGGGGTGGCAATCAGCCCCAGCATTTT.

This chain joins TRBV5-5 and TRBJ1-1, with 9 bases that match TRBD1. This CDR3 is built from 16 residues. The germline V gene has CDR1 SGHKS and CDR2 YYEKEE (reference sequence). The V and J ends lost 3 bases and 2 bases, in that order; junction bases with no gene match: 8. The CDR3 region has the DNA TGTGCCAGCAGCTCAGGACAGGGGCTTTATAACACTGAAGCTTTCTTT. Amino acids: CASSSGQGLYNTEAFF.

CDR3 amino acids: CASSLRDRRSYEQYF. The CDR3 DNA reads as TGTGCCAGCAGTCTGCGGGACAGGCGCTCCTACGAGCAGTACTTC. The chain uses TRBV6-1 and TRBJ2-7; 8 nucleotides match TRBD1. CDR1 is MNHNS, CDR2 SASEGT, per germline. The V gene end was trimmed by 5 bases and the J gene end by 0 bases; junction bases not matched to a gene: 6. CDR3 length equals 15 residues.

The gene calls are TRBV18 and TRBJ2-2, with TRBD1 matching 9 bases. Germline trimming cut 3 bases from V and 7 bases from J; bases unmatched to any gene: 9. CDR1 is KGHSH and CDR2 is LQKENI in the germline V gene. This CDR3 spans 16 amino acids. This CDR3 reads CASSPAGTGKVGELFF. The CDR3 nucleotides read TGTGCCAGCTCACCTGCCGGGACAGGGAAGGTCGGGGAGCTGTTTTTT.

This chain connects TRBV28 to TRBJ2-1; perhaps TRBD2 as D (6 bases). CDR3 length equals 15 residues. With 5 bases removed from V and 5 bases from J, the gap between germline ends came to 16 bases. In germline, CDR1 is MDHEN, CDR2 SYDVKM. This chain's CDR3 is CASSPRDWVNNEQFF. CDR3 coding DNA: TGTGCCAGCAGTCCGAGGGACTGGGTCAACAATGAGCAGTTCTTC.

This rearrangement joins TRBV6-1 to TRBJ2-7; 7 nucleotides align to TRBD1. CDR3 length: 15 amino acids. The V gene end was trimmed by 5 bases and the J gene end by 2 bases; junction bases not matched to a gene: 9. CDR1 is MNHNS and CDR2 is SASEGT in the germline V gene. The CDR3 bases are TGTGCCAGCAGTACTCAGACAGGGAAAACCTACGAGCAGTACTTC. This sequence encodes CASSTQTGKTYEQYF.

The V gene is TRBV7-9, the J gene TRBJ1-4, with D possibly matching TRBD1 (5 bases). The CDR3 covers 15 residues. Trimming took off 5 bases at V and 8 bases at J, with 18 bases between the two ends. Looked up from germline, CDR1 is SEHNR and CDR2 is FQNEAQ (reference sequence). The chain's CDR3 is CASSLDGRGTEKLFF. For the CDR3, the DNA is TGTGCCAGCAGCCTTGATGGGAGGGGTACCGAAAAACTGTTTTTT.

V is TRBV30 and J is TRBJ1-1; D is unresolved. V lost 3 bases and J 4 bases, leaving 12 bases between the germline ends. This CDR3 is 13 amino acids long. Germline assignment: CDR1 GTSNPN and CDR2 SVGIG (reference sequence). The CDR3 reads CAWRRGLSTEAFF. In DNA, the CDR3 is TGTGCCTGGAGGAGAGGGTTGAGCACTGAAGCTTTCTTT.

The chain combines TRBV5-1 with TRBJ2-3; weak D call: TRBD1 (6 bases). CDR1 and CDR2 (germline): SGHRS, YFSETQ. This CDR3 contains 16 residues. Trimming left V 6 bases short and J 3 bases short, with 20 bases between. CDR3 residues: CASKRSPGVRTDTQYF. The CDR3 DNA follows: TGCGCCAGCAAAAGGTCTCCAGGGGTCCGTACAGATACGCAGTATTTT.

This clone has only a few counts. V usage is TRBV27 and J usage is TRBJ2-3, with TRBD1 matching 7 bases. Germline-derived CDR1 and CDR2 are MNHEY and SMNVEV (reference sequence). The length of the CDR3 is 15 residues. With V trimmed by 3 bases and J by 5 bases, 8 bases remained unmatched. Here the CDR3 DNA reads TGTGCCAGCAGTTTGGCTCCCCAGGGGGTAGATACGCAGTATTTT. It is translated as CASSLAPQGVDTQYF.

The rearrangement links TRBV28 to TRBJ2-7; 7 bases are shared with TRBD1. The CDR3 loop spans 14 amino acids. Looked up from germline, CDR1 is MDHEN and CDR2 is SYDVKM. V trimming: 6 bases; J trimming: 2 bases; junction bases outside the gene matches: 7. The CDR3 spells CASRAGQDPYEQYF. In nucleotides, the CDR3 is TGTGCCAGCAGGGCCGGACAGGACCCCTACGAGCAGTACTTC.

The CDR3 region is CAISESSGRRASGYTF. Written as DNA, the CDR3 is TGTGCCATCAGTGAGTCCTCGGGGAGGAGGGCGTCGGGCTACACCTTC. V is TRBV10-3 and J is TRBJ1-2; D remains ambiguous. The CDR3 totals 16 residues. The germline V and J ends were trimmed by 0 bases and 8 bases, with 19 bases remaining between them. Germline V lookup: CDR1 ENHRY, CDR2 SYGVKD.